These 4 T cell receptor beta chains share one sample of origin, sequenced in a study of T cells in Graves' hyperthyroidism and ophthalmopathy. Researchers amplified the TCR beta CDR3 regions from RNA transcripts. RT-PCR in the first round (using the HTBI primer set) targeted the TCR CDR3. From the multiplex PCR reads, TCRdb called clonotypes with MiXCR, one entry per CDR3 protein. The sample has about 690,000 distinct CDR3 sequences, approximately 15% seen once. Sequencing was carried out using blood. The receptors were gathered from a man aged 45-60 years with Graves' hyperthyroidism.

The CDR3 DNA is TGTGCCAGTAGTATCGATCTTGGGCTGATGGATGAGCAGTTCTTC. It translates to CASSIDLGLMDEQFF. The genes are TRBV19 and TRBJ2-1; D ambiguous. This CDR3 contains 15 residues. With 3 bases removed from V and 8 bases from J, the gap between germline ends came to 17 bases. The germline gives CDR1 LNHDA, CDR2 SQIVND (reference sequence). Together with reference TRBV19 and TRBJ2-1, the CDR3 gives the full variable domain: DGGITQSPKYLFRKEGQNVTLSCEQNLNHDAMYWYRQDPGQGLRLIYYSQIVNDFQKGDIAEGYSVSREKKESFPLTVTSAQKNPTAFYLCASSIDLGLMDEQFFGPGTRLTVL.

This clonotype showed up many times. This sequence joins TRBV29-1 and TRBJ2-2, with D unresolved. CDR1 is SQVTM and CDR2 is ANQGSEA in the germline V gene. This CDR3 contains 14 residues. V was pared by 2 bases and J by 1 base, with 8 bases between. This CDR3 is CSVESGWNTGELFF. CDR3 DNA: TGCAGCGTTGAAAGTGGGTGGAACACCGGGGAGCTGTTTTTT.

This clonotype was seen repeatedly, ten times or more. V gene TRBV29-1 combines with J gene TRBJ2-3; 10 nucleotides match TRBD2. Germline-derived CDR1 and CDR2 are SQVTM and ANQGSEA. J was trimmed by 2 bases and V by 6 bases; bases with no gene match: 5. The CDR3 consists of 14 residues. CDR3 protein: CSVASGRITDTQYF. The CDR3 DNA reads TGCAGCGTAGCTAGCGGGAGAATCACAGATACGCAGTATTTT.

Ten or more counts support this clonotype. Here the CDR3 DNA reads TGCAGTGCTAGAGGGGTTGCTGAAAAACTGTTTTTT. Translating it yields CSARGVAEKLFF. This chain joins TRBV20-1 and TRBJ1-4, with unresolved D. Germline V lookup: CDR1 DFQATT, CDR2 SNEGSKA (reference sequence). The CDR3 runs 12 residues. V was pared by 1 base and J by 7 bases, with 7 bases between.